The 25 T cell receptor beta chains presented below share a single source sample, sequenced in a study of T cell changes during pregnancy in multiple sclerosis. Sequencing used immunoSEQ multiplex PCR; TCRdb keeps in-frame clones, though not all of them. The table includes 30,000 to 40,000 clones, 85% to 90% detected once. The sequences come from CD8+ T cells from peripheral blood mononuclear cells, collected in the third trimester of pregnancy. These receptors were collected from a female donor with multiple sclerosis, enrolled in a pregnancy study.

The chain recombines TRBV13 with TRBJ1-6, with 8 bases matching TRBD1. Germline V gene data show CDR1 as PRHDT and CDR2 as FYEKMQ (reference sequence). Unmatched junction bases numbered 4, after V lost 4 bases and J lost 8 bases. This CDR3 has 14 amino acids. DNA of the CDR3: TGTGCCAGCAGCTCTGACAGGGGAGATTCACCCCTCCACTTT. It translates to CASSSDRGDSPLHF. The variable domain in full, with the rest retrieved from reference TRBV13 and TRBJ1-6, is AAGVIQSPRHLIKEKRETATLKCYPIPRHDTVYWYQQGPGQDPQFLISFYEKMQSDKGSIPDRFSAQQFSDYHSELNMSSLELGDSALYFCASSSDRGDSPLHFGNGTRLTVT.

V is TRBV4-3 and J is TRBJ2-7; TRBD2 is a possible D gene (5 bases). The CDR3 is made up of 17 amino acids. Germline-derived CDR1 and CDR2 are LGHNA and YSLEER. V dropped 3 bases and J dropped 0 bases, with 18 bases sitting between them. CDR3 loop: CASSHLYGGLSSYEQYF. In nucleotides, the CDR3 is TGCGCCAGCAGCCACCTCTACGGCGGGCTTAGCTCCTACGAGCAGTACTTC.

The V call is TRBV9, the J call TRBJ1-1; tentatively, D is TRBD1 (5 bases). Germline assignment: CDR1 SGDLS and CDR2 YYNGEE. V was trimmed by 0 bases and J by 1 base, leaving 10 bases between them. There are 15 residues in the CDR3. The CDR3 spells CASSVVGGWNTEAFF. The CDR3 coding sequence is TGTGCCAGCAGCGTAGTGGGGGGTTGGAACACTGAAGCTTTCTTT.

This clone was seen only once. The chain uses TRBV7-9 and TRBJ2-1; TRBD2 might be the D (7 bases). The length of the CDR3 is 16 residues. CDR1 and CDR2 from the germline V gene are SEHNR and FQNEAQ (reference sequence). Trimming stripped 1 base from V and 7 bases from J, with 17 bases between. CDR3 loop: CASSLGGGGGLNEQFF. CDR3 DNA: TGTGCCAGCAGCTTAGGAGGAGGGGGGGGGTTGAATGAGCAGTTCTTC.

This clone qualifies as medium-sized. This sequence joins TRBV11-2 and TRBJ2-7; perhaps TRBD2 as D (7 bases). V lost 1 base and J lost 3, with 19 bases in between. Germline V CDR1 and CDR2: SGHAT, FQNNGV. This CDR3 spans 17 amino acids. CDR3 in DNA: TGTGCCAGCAGCTTAGGCACCCCGGGGGGCTGGGTCTACGAGCAGTACTTC. Translated: CASSLGTPGGWVYEQYF.

V is TRBV7-9 and J is TRBJ1-2; tentatively, D is TRBD1 (6 bases). Trimming took off 5 bases at V and 5 bases at J, with 21 bases between the two ends. The germline gives CDR1 SEHNR, CDR2 FQNEAQ (reference sequence). This CDR3 has 16 residues. CDR3 region: CASSPPKGGDRYGYTF. Written as DNA, the CDR3 is TGTGCCAGCAGCCCTCCTAAGGGGGGGGATCGGTATGGCTACACCTTC. The full variable domain, completed using reference TRBV7-9 and TRBJ1-2, is DTGVSQNPRHKITKRGQNVTFRCDPISEHNRLYWYRQTLGQGPEFLTYFQNEAQLEKSRLLSDRFSAERPKGSFSTLEIQRTEQGDSAMYLCASSPPKGGDRYGYTFGSGTRLTVV.

This clone has a handful of counts. The gene calls are TRBV6-5 and TRBJ2-7; no firm D call. The ends were cut back, 5 bases at V and 1 base at J, with 3 bases in the middle. Germline V gene sequence: CDR1 MNHEY, CDR2 SVGAGI. The CDR3 is made up of 11 amino acids. CDR3 sequence reads: CASSQSYEQYF. Here the CDR3 DNA reads TGTGCCAGCAGTCAATCCTACGAGCAGTACTTC.

The count of this clone is one. This chain uses TRBV27 with TRBJ2-1; 11 bases line up with TRBD2. This CDR3 comprises 13 residues. V lost 11 bases and J lost 2; bases outside the gene matches: 2. Germline CDR1 reads MNHEY; CDR2 reads SMNVEV (reference sequence). Here the CDR3 DNA reads TGTGCCGTGGGACTAGCGGCCTACAATGAGCAGTTCTTC. It encodes CAVGLAAYNEQFF.

The chain is built from TRBV19 and TRBJ2-3, with 10 positions matching TRBD2. Trimming cost V 6 bases and J 2 bases; bases outside gene matches: 11. The CDR3 length is 17 residues. Germline values: CDR1 LNHDA, CDR2 SQIVND (reference sequence). The CDR3 loop reads CASSDPLAGRVTDTQYF. The DNA for the CDR3 is TGTGCCAGTAGCGACCCACTAGCGGGGCGGGTCACAGATACGCAGTATTTT.

The chain carries TRBV13 and TRBJ1-1; maybe TRBD1 (6 bases). Germline values: CDR1 PRHDT, CDR2 FYEKMQ (reference sequence). V lost 3 bases and J 3 bases, leaving 11 bases between the germline ends. There are 14 residues in the CDR3. The CDR3 DNA reads as TGTGCCAGCAGCTTGGGGGCCGGGGACACTGAAGCTTTCTTT. The encoded protein is CASSLGAGDTEAFF.

The V gene is TRBV7-9, the J gene TRBJ1-2, with D perhaps TRBD1 (5 bases). Germline-derived CDR1 and CDR2 are SEHNR and FQNEAQ (reference sequence). The CDR3 is 10 residues long. V lost 4 bases and J lost 8, with 5 bases in between. The chain's CDR3 is CASSSGGYTF. The CDR3 DNA sequence: TGTGCCAGCAGCTCAGGGGGCTACACCTTC.

V and J are TRBV19 and TRBJ2-5; 7 positions agree with TRBD1. The CDR3 is 13 amino acids. CDR1 is LNHDA and CDR2 is SQIVND in the germline V gene (reference sequence). V lost 4 bases, J lost 5 bases, and 4 bases stayed unmatched. CDR3 nucleotide sequence: TGTGCCAGTAGTAGTGACAGGGAGGAGACCCAGTACTTC. Amino acids: CASSSDREETQYF.

The J gene is TRBJ1-1, the V gene TRBV28, with D perhaps TRBD1 (5 bases). The V and J ends lost 4 bases and 0 bases respectively, with 12 bases between them. Germline V CDR1 and CDR2: MDHEN, SYDVKM. This CDR3 comprises 15 residues. CDR3 nucleotide sequence: TGTGCCAGCAGTTCGCCAGACAGTCTGAACACTGAAGCTTTCTTT. Its protein product is CASSSPDSLNTEAFF.

This chain joins TRBV28 and TRBJ2-7, with D possibly TRBD1 on 5 matching bases. The CDR3 covers 12 residues. Germline-derived CDR1 and CDR2 are MDHEN and SYDVKM. V was shortened by 6 bases and J by 2 bases, with 8 bases between the two germline ends. The CDR3 loop reads CASSRRAYEQYF. As DNA, the CDR3 is TGTGCCAGCAGCCGCAGGGCCTACGAGCAGTACTTC.

V and J are TRBV30 and TRBJ1-1, with D perhaps TRBD1 (5 bases). The germline CDR1 and CDR2 sequences are GTSNPN and SVGIG (reference sequence). Trimming removed 2 bases from V and 1 base from J, with 8 bases in between. This CDR3 region has 13 residues. CDR3 region: CAWSPDTNTEAFF. The DNA of the CDR3 is TGTGCCTGGAGTCCGGACACGAACACTGAAGCTTTCTTT.

This clone is termed medium-sized (0.01 to 0.1%). J is TRBJ2-7 and V is TRBV4-3; TRBD1 agrees at 8 bases. Germline V lookup: CDR1 LGHNA, CDR2 YSLEER. V gave up 1 base and J gave up 2 bases; unmatched junction bases: 4. The CDR3 is made up of 15 amino acids. CDR3: CASSQAGGHPYEQYF. The DNA of the CDR3 is TGCGCCAGCAGCCAAGCAGGGGGCCATCCCTACGAGCAGTACTTC.

The gene calls are TRBV4-1 and TRBJ1-1, with 7 bases fitting TRBD1. The CDR3 has 15 residues. CDR1 MGHRA and CDR2 YSYEKL come from the germline V gene. The junction had 8 bases not matched to a gene; V was cut back by 4 bases and J by 3 bases. The DNA of the CDR3 is TGCGCCAGCAGCCGGACCACAGGGGATGACACTGAAGCTTTCTTT. As protein: CASSRTTGDDTEAFF.

The V call is TRBV5-6, the J call TRBJ1-2; TRBD1 is a possible D gene (5 bases). The CDR3 has 14 amino acids. The germline V gene encodes CDR1 SGHDT and CDR2 YYEEEE. The germline V and J ends were trimmed by 0 bases and 4 bases, with 10 bases remaining between them. Here the CDR3 reads CASSLEQTVYGYTF. In nucleotides, the CDR3 is TGTGCCAGCAGCTTGGAACAGACAGTCTATGGCTACACCTTC.

This chain uses TRBV28 with TRBJ1-3; D possibly corresponds to TRBD1 (6 bases). The CDR3 is made up of 16 amino acids. CDR1 is MDHEN, CDR2 SYDVKM, per germline. The V end lost 6 bases, the J end lost 8 bases, and 23 bases lay between the germline ends. The CDR3 here is CASSLGRQGTLYTIYF. The DNA of the CDR3 is TGTGCCAGCAGCCTCGGTCGGCAGGGGACCCTATACACCATATATTTT.

The rearrangement uses TRBV4-3 and TRBJ1-2, with TRBD1 as a possible D gene (6 bases). Germline CDR1 and CDR2: LGHNA and YSLEER. Trimming removed 0 bases at V and 1 base at J, with 9 bases between. The CDR3 loop spans 15 amino acids. The CDR3 here is CASSQDGGSNYGYTF. The DNA of the CDR3 is TGCGCCAGCAGCCAAGATGGGGGCAGTAACTATGGCTACACCTTC.

The genes are TRBV5-4 and TRBJ1-1; no clear D gene. Trimming pared 0 bases from V and 6 bases from J, leaving 9 bases between. CDR1 is SGHNT, CDR2 YYREEE, per germline (reference sequence). The CDR3 has 13 amino acids. Written as DNA, the CDR3 is TGTGCCAGCAGCTTGGGGGCCGGGGCTGAAGCTTTCTTT. Translation gives CASSLGAGAEAFF.

This clone was seen only once. The V gene is TRBV7-9, the J gene TRBJ1-1, with D perhaps matching TRBD1 (6 bases). V lost 2 bases and J lost 2, with 12 bases in between. The CDR3 has 15 residues. Germline CDR1 SEHNR, CDR2 FQNEAQ (reference sequence). For the CDR3, the DNA is TGTGCCAGCAGCTTAAGGAATGGGGGCAACACTGAAGCTTTCTTT. Its translation is CASSLRNGGNTEAFF.

This clone is labeled as medium-sized. The chain links TRBV5-5 to TRBJ2-7, with 8 positions matching TRBD1. Germline lookup yields CDR1 SGHKS and CDR2 YYEKEE (reference sequence). The CDR3 length is 16 residues. With V trimmed by 4 bases and J by 6 bases, 15 bases remained unmatched. This CDR3 is CASSPHFDRGLAEQYF. In DNA, the CDR3 is TGTGCCAGCAGCCCCCACTTTGACAGGGGCCTAGCCGAGCAGTACTTC. The variable domain in full, completed from reference TRBV5-5 and TRBJ2-7, reads DAGVTQSPTHLIKTRGQQVTLRCSPISGHKSVSWYQQVLGQGPQFIFQYYEKEERGRGNFPDRFSARQFPNYSSELNVNALLLGDSALYLCASSPHFDRGLAEQYFGPGTRLTVT.

The chain carries TRBV11-1 and TRBJ2-7; D unresolved. The germline V gene has CDR1 SGHAT and CDR2 FQDESV (reference sequence). This CDR3 has 13 residues. V lost 1 base and J 1 base, leaving 5 bases between the germline ends. The CDR3 protein is CASSLGRSYEQYF. The DNA for the CDR3 is TGTGCCAGCAGCTTAGGGAGATCCTACGAGCAGTACTTC.

The rearrangement joins TRBV29-1 to TRBJ2-5, with 9 bases fitting TRBD1. The V gene's germline CDR1 is SQVTM and CDR2 ANQGSEA. Germline trimming cut 6 bases from V and 1 base from J; bases unmatched to any gene: 9. This CDR3 contains 15 residues. CDR3 region: CSVAAGTGIQETQYF. The CDR3 DNA reads TGCAGCGTCGCCGCCGGGACAGGGATCCAAGAGACCCAGTACTTC. The variable domain in full, with the rest retrieved from reference TRBV29-1 and TRBJ2-5, is SAVISQKPSRDICQRGTSLTIQCQVDSQVTMMFWYRQQPGQSLTLIATANQGSEATYESGFVIDKFPISRPNLTFSTLTVSNMSPEDSSIYLCSVAAGTGIQETQYFGPGTRLLVL.